The clone carrying this T cell receptor beta chain was seen once. Its specificity is not known. These data originate in a study of T-cell memory formation after mild COVID-19. CDR1 MGHRA and CDR2 YSYEKL come from the germline V gene. This CDR3 is 17 amino acids long. V was trimmed by 0 bases and J by 1 base, leaving 10 bases between them. Each CDR3 protein is one row after TCRdb ran MiXCR on the 5' RACE reads. The data hold approximately 300,000 distinct CDR3 sequences, with around 15% observed a single time. Study results and limitations: Clones that contracted from day 15 to 85 had balanced CD4/CD8; later expanders were CD4+ biased.

The source is a man younger than 35 who had mild COVID-19 (a few samples of this study predate the infection). Cell type and time point are not known. The chain joins TRBV4-1 to TRBJ1-6, with D unresolved. Sequencing input: PBMCs or a T cell subset sorted from them (not recorded which). The CDR3 DNA follows: TGCGCCAGCAGCCAAGATTTCTGGGTGTCCTATAATTCACCCCTCCACTTT. This sequence encodes CASSQDFWVSYNSPLHF.